This paragraph reports one T cell receptor (beta chain). The V end lost 2 bases, the J end lost 2 bases, and 18 bases lay between the germline ends. CDR3 length: 17 residues. Germline CDR1 reads SEHNR; CDR2 reads FQNEAQ (reference sequence). Seattle patients were enrolled while actively infected and followed longitudinally. The data derive from a study of blood T cell repertoires in COVID-19. The table came from immunoSEQ multiplex PCR; TCRdb's copy has only in-frame clones and leaves some out. The sample consists of about 270,000 clones, roughly 90% of them appearing once. What was sequenced was peripheral blood. The chain uses TRBV7-9 and TRBJ1-1; TRBD1 is a possible D gene (6 bases). This sequence originates from a woman aged 25 to 45 with COVID-19, enrolled during active disease. The CDR3 region is CASSLLGGWGTNTEAFF. The CDR3 DNA reads TGTGCCAGCAGCTTACTTGGCGGGTGGGGGACAAACACTGAAGCTTTCTTT.